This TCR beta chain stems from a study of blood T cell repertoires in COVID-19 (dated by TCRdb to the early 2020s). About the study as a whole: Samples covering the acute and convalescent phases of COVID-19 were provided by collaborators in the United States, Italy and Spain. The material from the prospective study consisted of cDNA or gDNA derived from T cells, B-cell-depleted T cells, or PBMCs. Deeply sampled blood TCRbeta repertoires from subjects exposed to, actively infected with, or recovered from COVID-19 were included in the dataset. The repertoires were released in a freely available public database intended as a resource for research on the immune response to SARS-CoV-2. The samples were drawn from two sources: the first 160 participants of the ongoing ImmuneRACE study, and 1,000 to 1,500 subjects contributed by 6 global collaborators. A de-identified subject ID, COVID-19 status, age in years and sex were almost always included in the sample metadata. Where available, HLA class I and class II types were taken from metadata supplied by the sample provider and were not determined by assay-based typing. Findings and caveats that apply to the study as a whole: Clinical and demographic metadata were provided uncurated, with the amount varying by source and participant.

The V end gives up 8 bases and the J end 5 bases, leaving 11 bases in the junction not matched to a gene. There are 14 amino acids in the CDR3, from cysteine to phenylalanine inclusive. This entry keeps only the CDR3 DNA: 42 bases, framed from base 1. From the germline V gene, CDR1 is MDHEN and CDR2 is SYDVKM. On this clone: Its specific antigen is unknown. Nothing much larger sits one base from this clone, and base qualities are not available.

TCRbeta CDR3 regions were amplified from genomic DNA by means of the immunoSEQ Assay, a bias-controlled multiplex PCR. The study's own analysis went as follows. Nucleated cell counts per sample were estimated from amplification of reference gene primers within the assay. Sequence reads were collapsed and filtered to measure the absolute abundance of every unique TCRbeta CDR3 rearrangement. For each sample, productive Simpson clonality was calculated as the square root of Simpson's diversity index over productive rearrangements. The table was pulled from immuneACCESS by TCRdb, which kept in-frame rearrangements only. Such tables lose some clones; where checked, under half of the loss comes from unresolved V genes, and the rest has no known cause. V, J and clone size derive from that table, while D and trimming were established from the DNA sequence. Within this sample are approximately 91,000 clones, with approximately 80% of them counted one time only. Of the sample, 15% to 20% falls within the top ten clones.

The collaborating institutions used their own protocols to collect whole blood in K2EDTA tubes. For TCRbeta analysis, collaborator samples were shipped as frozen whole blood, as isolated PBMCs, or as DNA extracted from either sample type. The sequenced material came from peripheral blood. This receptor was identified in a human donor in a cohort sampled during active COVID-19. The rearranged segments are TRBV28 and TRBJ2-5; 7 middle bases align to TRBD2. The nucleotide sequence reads TGTGCCAGCGCTTATTTAGGGGAGGGCGAGACCCAGTACTTC. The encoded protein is CASAYLGEGETQYF.